The present entry profiles one T cell receptor (beta chain) with its context. The data were obtained in a study of blood T cell repertoires in COVID-19. As for the study in general: Acute-phase and convalescent COVID-19 samples originated in the United States, Italy and Spain. Sources were T cells, B-cell-depleted T cells, or PBMCs; the material itself was cDNA or gDNA.

This CDR3 is 12 amino acids long. Deletions cut 7 bases from V and 3 bases from J, with 7 bases between. Looked up from germline, CDR1 is LNHDA and CDR2 is SQIVND (reference sequence). Original methodology: Amplifying reference gene primers gave estimates of nucleated cell counts. The table came from immunoSEQ multiplex PCR; TCRdb's copy has only in-frame clones and leaves some out. The V and J calls and the clone size are those of that table, but D and trimming were determined from the DNA. The sample has 90,000 to 150,000 clones; about four fifths are singletons. The sample consisted of peripheral blood. The receptor was derived from a human donor in a cohort sampled during active COVID-19. The V gene is TRBV19, the J gene TRBJ2-1, with a tentative D call TRBD2 (6 bases). The CDR3 sequence: CASKEGYNEQFF. The CDR3 DNA reads TGTGCCAGTAAGGAGGGCTACAATGAGCAGTTCTTC.